This T cell receptor beta chain came from a study of T cells in Graves' hyperthyroidism and ophthalmopathy (dated by TCRdb to between 2019 and 2020). With respect to the entire study: Peripheral blood was collected at initial diagnosis, before any treatment. A discovery cohort of about a hundred patients, 43 with Graves' ophthalmopathy and approximately 60 with stable Graves' hyperthyroidism, was used to find distinguishing TCR V-J signatures. Prospective prediction of ophthalmopathy was tested in an independent validation cohort of some 20 hyperthyroidism patients and 15 to 17 patients who later progressed to ophthalmopathy. The 100 or so discovery patients were divided at random into training and test sets in a 7:3 ratio. Thyroid tissue and blood T-cell repertoires from six Graves' hyperthyroidism patients were also compared in the study. Once sampling was done, hyperthyroidism patients were given methimazole at a starting dose of 30 mg daily, whereas ophthalmopathy patients were given high-dose intravenous methylprednisolone. The paper describes TCR Vbeta CDR3 sequencing of around 130 peripheral blood samples, made up of roughly 40 ophthalmopathy patients, 70 to 75 hyperthyroidism patients and some 17 progressor patients. Overall results and qualifications from the work: Sample size was not statistically predetermined, and investigators were not blinded to group allocation. Blood samples also contained most of the expanded thyroid clonotypes (frequency above 0.001), which suggests that blood repertoires may reflect thyroid immune responses. Ophthalmopathy was separated from stable hyperthyroidism by a 13 V-J signature model, with around 90% sensitivity and just over 81% specificity obtained in cross-validation and 80%/75% obtained in testing. In validation, progression to ophthalmopathy was predicted by the model with around 70% sensitivity and roughly 76% specificity, a median of approximately 6.5 months before onset.

The TCR beta CDR3 regions were amplified from the RNA transcripts. The first round of RT-PCR for the TCR CDR3 was performed with the HTBI primer set and the Qiagen OneStep RT-PCR kit. Libraries were constructed in a second round of multiplex PCR, after which size selection and purification were performed. Libraries were sequenced paired-end with 100 bp reads on an Illumina HiSeq2000. The paper's processing steps were these. Raw data were processed with SOAPnuke, discarding reads with adapters, uncalled bases, mean Phred below 15, or no exact constant-primer or identifier match. High-quality paired reads were merged with COPE v1.2.5, and unique nucleotide sequences were defined as clonotypes. MiTCR v1.1 was used to align the clonotypes against IMGT TRBV, TRBD and TRBJ reference segments. The analysis was restricted to V-J combinations with a frequency above 0.0001, which together covered about 99% of the repertoires. The TCS score was defined as F50 (clonal expansion) divided by E x V (chaos), with BLOSUM62-based TCRdist calculated between CDR3 peptides within each V-J. Welch's t-statistics and random forest reduced several hundred V-J features to about 12, which were used in a naive Bayes classifier (R e1071). The public reads were reprocessed in TCRdb via fastp at Q25 and MiXCR, keeping in-frame beta chains. Rows matching on CDR3 protein sequence are summarized as one entry with the most common DNA and genes. The V and J calls were not made by the authors but by TCRdb's processing. This sample comprises hundreds of thousands of distinct CDR3 sequences, about 20% of them detected only once. The ten largest clones add up to 45% to 50% of the sample.

Moderately to severely active disease, a Clinical Activity Score of at least 3, a NOSPECS grade of at least 4, and a duration under 3 months were present in ophthalmopathy patients. The study excluded patients with uncontrolled infections, other autoimmune diseases, pregnancy or lactation. Diagnoses relied on clinical symptoms, serum thyroxine and TRAb, thyroid ultrasound and orbital computed tomography. Ficoll-Paque density gradient centrifugation was used to isolate PBMCs from 9.5 to 10 ml of fresh peripheral blood. Trizol reagent was used to extract total RNA, and RNA quality was then checked on an Agilent 2100 Bioanalyzer. This clonotype was recorded a few times. The antigen it binds to is not known. The sample holds no much larger clone one base away, and base qualities are not on file. V is reduced by 5 bases and J by 6 bases, leaving a spacing of 14 bases between them. The germline V gene gives CDR1 as SQVTM and CDR2 as ANQGSEA. Reading from cysteine to phenylalanine, the CDR3 counts 12 amino acids. Only CDR3 DNA remains: 36 bases, in frame from the first base.

The chain is assembled from TRBV29-1 and TRBJ2-7; no D gene call is confident. The source is a man aged 35-49 years with Graves' ophthalmopathy. Sample: blood. At the DNA level, the sequence is TGCAGCGTTTGGAAGGGTGGGCTCGAGCAGTACTTC. It codes for CSVWKGGLEQYF.